The T cell receptor beta chain under discussion was sequenced for a study of glioma-infiltrating T cells. J was trimmed by 5 bases and V by 5 bases; bases with no gene match: 11. The CDR3 spans 16 residues. TCR alpha and beta CDR3 regions were amplified from RNA using iRepertoire nested multiplex PCR. TCRdb used MiXCR to reprocess the multiplex PCR reads, holding one entry per CDR3 protein. The table has 300,000 to 400,000 distinct CDR3 sequences, roughly two fifths seen once. The J gene is TRBJ2-3, the V gene TRBV12-3 or TRBV12-4; 9 nucleotides align to TRBD2. The specimen was glioma tissue, nonneoplastic brain tissue, or PBMCs (not recorded which). This receptor was identified in a human donor with low-grade glioma or glioblastoma, undergoing nonglioma brain surgery, or in good health (not recorded which). In DNA, the CDR3 is TGTGCCAGCAGTGCCCCGGGGCGGGAGGGGAAAGATACGCAGTATTTT. Translating it yields CASSAPGREGKDTQYF.